These 14 T cell receptor beta chains came from one sample sequenced in a study of T cells after yellow fever vaccination. TCRdb re-analysed the 5' RACE reads in MiXCR, keeping a single row per CDR3 protein. Of hundreds of thousands of distinct CDR3 sequences detected, about 14% appear once; the ten largest clones hold over 11%. Source: PBMCs, taken on the day of the yellow fever booster vaccination. The receptor set was obtained from a man aged 25 to 45 who received the YFV17D yellow fever vaccine.

In this sample, this clonotype turned up once. In nucleotides, the CDR3 is TGTGCCAGCAGTTTGGCGACAGGGGGTACCTACGAGCAGTACTTC. This sequence encodes CASSLATGGTYEQYF. The rearrangement joins TRBV27 to TRBJ2-7; 9 bases line up with TRBD1. Per the germline V gene, CDR1 is MNHEY and CDR2 is SMNVEV (reference sequence). The CDR3 has 15 amino acids. Trimming cost V 3 bases and J 2 bases; bases outside gene matches: 5.

This clonotype occurred a few times. This chain connects TRBV20-1 to TRBJ1-2; D uncertain. V was shortened by 4 bases and J by 7 bases, with 19 bases between the two germline ends. Germline CDR1 DFQATT, CDR2 SNEGSKA (reference sequence). There are 14 residues in the CDR3. The CDR3 DNA reads TGCAGTGCTAATACCAGATCTCCGTCAGTTGGCTACACCTTC. Translated, it gives CSANTRSPSVGYTF.

This clonotype was counted only a few times. This chain connects TRBV5-6 to TRBJ2-3, with 9 bases fitting TRBD2. V lost 7 bases to trimming and J lost 5 bases; unmatched junction nucleotides: 2. This CDR3 comprises 12 residues. Per the germline V gene, CDR1 is SGHDT and CDR2 is YYEEEE. Written as DNA, the CDR3 is TGTGCCAGCGGAGCGGGAGGAGATACGCAGTATTTT. Residues: CASGAGGDTQYF.

This sequence joins TRBV28 and TRBJ1-2; a possible D gene is TRBD1 (6 bases). In germline, CDR1 is MDHEN, CDR2 SYDVKM. This CDR3 comprises 14 residues. Trimming took off 3 bases at V and 7 bases at J, with 15 bases between the two ends. The CDR3 DNA reads TGTGCCAGCAGTTTTGCACAGGGCGGGTTTGGCTACACCTTC. Encoded protein: CASSFAQGGFGYTF.

This clonotype has more than one count but fewer than ten. The genes are TRBV27 and TRBJ2-1, with 9 bases that match TRBD1. After removal of 5 bases from V and 2 bases from J, the junction contained 10 bases not matched to a gene. The CDR3 runs to 17 residues. Germline CDR1 and CDR2: MNHEY and SMNVEV (reference sequence). CDR3 residues: CASSPPPGQGAYNEQFF. The DNA for the CDR3 is TGTGCCAGCAGTCCTCCCCCGGGACAGGGCGCCTACAATGAGCAGTTCTTC.

In its sample, this clonotype was seen many times. V and J are TRBV10-1 and TRBJ2-6; D might be TRBD1 or TRBD2, each matching 6 bases. Trimming left V 5 bases short and J 3 bases short, with 17 bases between. Germline assignment: CDR1 WNHNN and CDR2 SYGVQD (reference sequence). This CDR3 comprises 17 residues. The CDR3 bases are TGCGCCAGCAGTATCGACACGGGGGCGCTTGGGGCCAACGTCCTGACTTTC. It specifies CASSIDTGALGANVLTF.

In regard to this clonotype: One junction end disagrees with the germline gene, perhaps due to a read error. This rearrangement joins TRBV7-9 to TRBJ2-1; 7 positions match TRBD2. This CDR3 comprises 10 residues. Looked up from germline, CDR1 is SEHNR and CDR2 is FQNEAQ (reference sequence). CDR3 sequence: CASSPGSGGF. The CDR3 nucleotides are TGTGCCAGCAGCCCAGGGTCGGGGGGATTC.

This chain links TRBV12-3 or TRBV12-4 with TRBJ2-1, with 11 bases matching TRBD2. CDR3 length equals 15 residues. V gave up 10 bases and J gave up 5 bases; unmatched junction bases: 10. CDR3: CATLMTSGVNNEQFF. In DNA form, the CDR3 reads TGTGCCACCCTTATGACTAGCGGGGTTAACAATGAGCAGTTCTTC.

This clonotype occurred a few times. The genes are TRBV10-3 and TRBJ2-3; 7 nucleotides match TRBD1. J was trimmed by 4 bases and V by 6 bases; bases with no gene match: 4. This CDR3 has 13 amino acids. Germline V lookup: CDR1 ENHRY, CDR2 SYGVKD. The CDR3 coding sequence is TGTGCCATCAGCGCGACAGGGCCAGATACGCAGTATTTT. Encoded protein: CAISATGPDTQYF.

This clonotype has ten or more counts. The V call is TRBV27, the J call TRBJ2-7, with 7 bases lining up with TRBD1. This CDR3 region has 14 residues. J was trimmed by 2 bases and V by 6 bases; bases with no gene match: 7. Germline V gene data show CDR1 as MNHEY and CDR2 as SMNVEV (reference sequence). This CDR3 is CASSPGQRTYEQYF. The CDR3 DNA follows: TGTGCCAGCAGCCCGGGACAGAGAACCTACGAGCAGTACTTC.

This clonotype was detected only a few times. The rearrangement uses TRBV28 and TRBJ1-5; TRBD1 matches 8 bases. The V gene end was trimmed by 6 bases and the J gene end by 2 bases; junction bases not matched to a gene: 9. Germline-derived CDR1 and CDR2 are MDHEN and SYDVKM. CDR3 length: 16 residues. The CDR3 bases are TGTGCCAGCAGCGAATACAGGGGACAGGGCAATCAGCCCCAGCATTTT. It yields the protein CASSEYRGQGNQPQHF.

This clonotype was observed a handful of times. In DNA form, the CDR3 reads TGTGCCAGCAGAGGGACAGGGGGCCACACTGAAGCTTTCTTT. Translated, it gives CASRGTGGHTEAFF. The V gene is TRBV5-4, the J gene TRBJ1-1; TRBD1 agrees at 12 bases. Germline V gives CDR1 SGHNT, CDR2 YYREEE (reference sequence). V shed 5 bases and J 3 bases; nucleotides not matched to a gene: 2. The CDR3 is 14 residues long.

The V call is TRBV7-9, the J call TRBJ2-2; D unresolved. Between the trimmed V and J ends, which lost 5 bases and 6 bases, there was a span of 7 bases. This CDR3 is built from 12 residues. The germline V gene encodes CDR1 SEHNR and CDR2 FQNEAQ (reference sequence). The CDR3 spells CASSHYSGELFF. In DNA form, the CDR3 reads TGTGCCAGCAGCCACTATTCCGGGGAGCTGTTTTTT. The full variable domain, with the rest looked up from reference TRBV7-9 and TRBJ2-2, is DTGVSQNPRHKITKRGQNVTFRCDPISEHNRLYWYRQTLGQGPEFLTYFQNEAQLEKSRLLSDRFSAERPKGSFSTLEIQRTEQGDSAMYLCASSHYSGELFFGEGSRLTVL.

This clonotype was counted a few times. This chain links TRBV18 with TRBJ2-1; D might be TRBD2 (6 bases). This CDR3 is 16 amino acids long. Per the germline V gene, CDR1 is KGHSH and CDR2 is LQKENI. The V end was cut by 3 bases, the J end by 7 bases, with 19 bases between. CDR3 loop: CASSPSGSGVANEQFF. CDR3 coding DNA: TGTGCCAGCTCACCCTCGGGGTCGGGAGTGGCAAATGAGCAGTTCTTC.